Detailed here is one T cell receptor beta chain. This sample is drawn from a study of T cell changes during pregnancy in multiple sclerosis. TCRdb's table, derived via immunoSEQ multiplex PCR, lists solely in-frame clones and lacks some. This sample carries about 73,000 clones, approximately 92% of them seen once, and the ten largest clones take less than 3.5%. Germline V gives CDR1 SGHTA, CDR2 FQGNSA. The CDR3 contains 15 residues. V lost 5 bases to trimming and J lost 1 base; unmatched junction nucleotides: 6. The chain joins TRBV7-2 to TRBJ1-1, with 8 bases aligning to TRBD1. Sequenced here: peripheral blood, sampled in the third trimester of pregnancy. The sequence came from a female donor in good health, enrolled as a control in a pregnancy study. Here the CDR3 reads CASSQQGQANTEAFF. The CDR3 nucleotides read TGTGCCAGCAGCCAACAGGGACAGGCGAACACTGAAGCTTTCTTT.